This T cell receptor beta chain stems from a study of cytomegalovirus exposure and HLA in healthy donors. Findings and limits, study-wide: The study put around 180 TCR beta chains on its list as cytomegalovirus-associated.

On this clone: Its antigen is not identified.

Regarding donors, all were healthy bone marrow donors. Amplification used 60 Vbeta primers and 13 Jbeta primers. Using immunoSEQ multiplex PCR, the repertoire was profiled, and TCRdb retains in-frame clones only, with some absent. This table has about 150,000 clones, around 73% appearing once. V lost 6 bases and J lost 1; bases outside the gene matches: 2. Germline loops: CDR1 MRHNA, CDR2 SNTAGT. The CDR3 loop spans 13 amino acids. The clonotype comes from a male donor in good health and CMV-seronegative. The chain carries TRBV6-4 and TRBJ1-1; 7 bases align to TRBD1. Sequencing input: PBMCs. This CDR3 reads CASRRTGNTEAFF. The CDR3 DNA is TGTGCCAGCAGAAGGACAGGGAACACTGAAGCTTTCTTT.